The clone carrying this T cell receptor beta chain was recorded only once. Its antigen is unidentified. Sequencing used immunoSEQ multiplex PCR; TCRdb keeps in-frame clones, though not all of them. The table has 250,000 to 300,000 clones, around 93% seen once. The CDR3 has 15 residues. Germline values: CDR1 MNHEY, CDR2 SMNVEV (reference sequence). Germline trimming cut 3 bases from V and 2 bases from J; bases unmatched to any gene: 0. The data were obtained in a study of T cell responses to AZD1222 COVID-19 vaccine. General study results and limits: Reports say nearly half of spike-specific TCRs go after unmutated variant regions. Females made up more of the donors, who were largely white British, and clonal diversity may have come out too low. A rise in Spike-specific TCR breadth and depth followed two AZD1222 doses.

The gene calls are TRBV27 and TRBJ2-1; 11 positions agree with TRBD2. The starting material was peripheral blood, obtained 28 days after the second AZD1222 dose. The sequence was obtained from an adult who received the AZD1222 COVID-19 vaccine. CDR3 residues: CASSFSGRAYNEQFF. CDR3 nucleotides: TGTGCCAGCAGTTTTAGCGGGAGGGCCTACAATGAGCAGTTCTTC.